Listed here are 7 T cell receptor beta chains from one sample, sequenced in a study of CD8 T cells in ankylosing spondylitis. TCRdb reprocessed the 5' RACE reads via MiXCR and lists one record per CDR3 protein. In the table there are approximately 300,000 distinct CDR3 sequences, approximately 20% of which are singletons. The specimen was blood, either unsorted or a sorted T cell fraction (not recorded which). These TCRs come from a male donor with ankylosing spondylitis or in good health (not recorded which).

This clonotype came up once. The conserved phenylalanine or tryptophan is not found at the CDR3 terminus, so this likely reflects a read error. The V call is TRBV5-5, the J call TRBJ2-3; D possibly corresponds to TRBD1 (5 bases). V lost 4 bases to trimming and J lost 4 bases, with 19 bases between them. CDR1 and CDR2 from the germline V gene are SGHKS and YYEKEE (reference sequence). The CDR3 runs to 16 residues. The CDR3 region has the DNA TGTGCCAGCAGCGAAGCCGGTGGGGCCCTCGCAGATACGCAGTATTCT. Translating gives CASSEAGGALADTQYS.

This clonotype appeared once. This chain joins TRBV11-2 and TRBJ2-5, with 7 bases matching TRBD1. Germline V gives CDR1 SGHAT, CDR2 FQNNGV. The CDR3 has 13 residues. V gave up 6 bases and J gave up 5 bases; unmatched junction bases: 6. The CDR3 sequence: CASRQKTGETQYF. The CDR3 bases are TGTGCCAGCAGGCAAAAGACAGGGGAGACCCAGTACTTC.

The V call is TRBV5-1, the J call TRBJ1-6; TRBD1 matches at 7 bases. The CDR3 runs to 17 residues. CDR1 is SGHRS, CDR2 YFSETQ, per germline. V trimming: 0 bases; J trimming: 5 bases; junction bases outside the gene matches: 8. CDR3 region: CASSLGQGTVNNSPLHF. The CDR3 DNA is TGCGCCAGCAGCTTGGGGCAGGGGACAGTGAATAATTCACCCCTCCACTTT.

The chain uses TRBV4-2 and TRBJ2-5; D gene ambiguous. The CDR3 length is 15 residues. The germline V and J ends were trimmed by 0 bases and 1 base, with 9 bases remaining between them. Germline V lookup: CDR1 LGHNA, CDR2 YNFKEQ. CDR3 loop: CASSQEVSFQETQYF. The DNA of the CDR3 is TGTGCCAGCAGCCAAGAAGTTAGCTTCCAAGAGACCCAGTACTTC.

J is TRBJ2-2 and V is TRBV12-3 or TRBV12-4; 9 nucleotides match TRBD2. The V and J ends lost 6 bases and 5 bases, in that order; junction bases with no gene match: 7. This CDR3 is built from 15 residues. The CDR3: CASRVSGRRTGELFF. The CDR3, as DNA: TGTGCCAGCAGGGTTAGCGGGAGAAGGACCGGGGAGCTGTTTTTT.

This clonotype was detected many times. The J gene is TRBJ2-3, the V gene TRBV20-1; D is unresolved. Trimming cost V 6 bases and J 10 bases, with 17 bases left between them. The CDR3 totals 12 residues. Germline loops: CDR1 DFQATT, CDR2 SNEGSKA (reference sequence). Written as DNA, the CDR3 is TGCAGTGCCGTCCCCGGGCCCCAAGCGCAGTATTTT. It codes for CSAVPGPQAQYF.

The chain employs TRBV18 and TRBJ2-3; 10 bases are a match to TRBD1. Looked up from germline, CDR1 is KGHSH and CDR2 is LQKENI. This CDR3 contains 15 residues. V lost 3 bases and J lost 5; bases outside the gene matches: 5. The CDR3 DNA reads as TGTGCCAGCTCACCTGGGACAGGGGTCCAAGATACGCAGTATTTT. Protein sequence: CASSPGTGVQDTQYF.